The next 28 T cell receptor beta chains were all read from a single sample in a study of blood T cell repertoires in COVID-19. The assay was immunoSEQ multiplex PCR, and TCRdb's table has in-frame clones only and misses some. The profile shows about 300,000 clones, 85% to 90% of them singletons. The specimen was PBMCs or T cells enriched from blood (not recorded which). These receptor sequences come from a man under 40 who had recovered from COVID-19.

CDR3 nucleotides: TGTGCCAGCAGCCCAGGTCAGGGTCTCGCCTACGAGCAGTACTTC. This codes for CASSPGQGLAYEQYF. The J gene is TRBJ2-7, the V gene TRBV5-6, with D perhaps TRBD1 (5 bases). Germline assignment: CDR1 SGHDT and CDR2 YYEEEE. V was cut by 4 bases and J by 2 bases, with 16 bases left in between. CDR3 length equals 15 residues.

V gene TRBV27 combines with J gene TRBJ2-5; tentative D call: TRBD1 (8 bases). Germline values: CDR1 MNHEY, CDR2 SMNVEV (reference sequence). Trimming stripped 8 bases from V and 4 bases from J, with 20 bases between. The CDR3 sequence is 15 residues long. DNA for the CDR3: TGTGCCAGCCGCAGGGGGCAGTGGGAGGGAGAGACCCAGTACTTC. Translated, it gives CASRRGQWEGETQYF.

V is TRBV18 and J is TRBJ1-2, with D uncertain. CDR1 and CDR2 (germline): KGHSH, LQKENI. The CDR3 runs to 15 residues. Deletions cut 3 bases from V and 4 bases from J, with 15 bases between. The CDR3 reads CASSPQLEVGYGYTF. The CDR3 DNA reads as TGTGCCAGCTCACCCCAGCTTGAGGTCGGCTATGGCTACACCTTC.

CDR3 coding DNA: TGCGCCAGCAGCTTGGGGACAGGGGGCACAGATACGCAGTATTTT. Translated, it gives CASSLGTGGTDTQYF. The V call is TRBV5-1, the J call TRBJ2-3; 9 bases match TRBD1. The CDR3 runs 15 residues. J lost 1 base, V lost 0 bases, and 0 bases had no gene match. Germline V gives CDR1 SGHRS, CDR2 YFSETQ.

Notes on this clone: The identical CDR3 is also encoded by other nucleotide sequences in the sample. V and J are TRBV18 and TRBJ2-7; D is possibly TRBD1 (6 bases). CDR1 is KGHSH, CDR2 LQKENI, per germline. The CDR3 has 14 residues. V lost 3 bases and J 0 bases, leaving 9 bases between the germline ends. CDR3 region: CASSPLDSSYEQYF. CDR3 DNA: TGTGCCAGCTCACCCTTGGACAGCTCCTACGAGCAGTACTTC.

This clone was seen only once. The chain links TRBV13 to TRBJ1-1; the D gene is possibly TRBD1 (6 bases). The CDR3 has 15 amino acids. Trimming shortened V by 2 bases and J by 3 bases, and 13 bases separated the two germline ends. Germline values: CDR1 PRHDT, CDR2 FYEKMQ (reference sequence). The CDR3 sequence is CASSLRGNRDTEAFF. Written as DNA, the CDR3 is TGTGCCAGCAGCTTAAGGGGGAACAGGGACACTGAAGCTTTCTTT.

The CDR3 DNA reads as TGTGCCACCAGTGATCTTATAGGGGAAGATGGCTACACCTTC. Its protein product is CATSDLIGEDGYTF. This chain connects TRBV24-1 to TRBJ1-2; weak D call: TRBD1 (5 bases). Germline CDR1 KGHDR, CDR2 SFDVKD. Deletions cut 3 bases from V and 6 bases from J, with 13 bases between. The CDR3 loop spans 14 amino acids.

The chain links TRBV28 to TRBJ1-2, with D perhaps matching TRBD1 (6 bases). The CDR3 loop spans 16 amino acids. The germline V gene encodes CDR1 MDHEN and CDR2 SYDVKM. Trimming took 2 bases from V and 1 from J, leaving 14 bases between them. CDR3 protein: CASSLPDSSYNYGYTF. CDR3 coding DNA: TGTGCCAGCAGTTTACCGGACAGTTCTTATAACTATGGCTACACCTTC.

This chain links TRBV5-1 with TRBJ2-4; 9 bases agree with TRBD1. CDR3 length: 14 amino acids. From germline, CDR1 is SGHRS and CDR2 YFSETQ. V gave up 8 bases and J gave up 2 bases; unmatched junction bases: 5. The CDR3 bases are TGCGCCAGGACGGGACAGGGACCCAAAAACATTCAGTACTTC. As protein: CARTGQGPKNIQYF.

The chain employs TRBV29-1 and TRBJ2-7; TRBD2 agrees at 10 bases. After removal of 8 bases from V and 5 bases from J, the junction contained 3 bases not matched to a gene. This CDR3 has 11 amino acids. From germline, CDR1 is SQVTM and CDR2 ANQGSEA. In DNA form, the CDR3 reads TGCAGCACCAGCGGGAGGGACGAGCAGTACTTC. It is translated as CSTSGRDEQYF.

This chain links TRBV5-5 with TRBJ2-7, with D unresolved. Germline-derived CDR1 and CDR2 are SGHKS and YYEKEE (reference sequence). The CDR3 is made up of 13 amino acids. Trimming pared 4 bases from V and 6 bases from J, leaving 14 bases between. The CDR3 coding sequence is TGTGCCAGCAGCCCCGTCTATACCGCCGAGCAGTACTTC. As protein: CASSPVYTAEQYF.

The chain carries TRBV7-8 and TRBJ2-5; 7 bases are a match to TRBD1. CDR3 size: 15 residues. The junction had 11 bases not matched to a gene; V was cut back by 6 bases and J by 4 bases. Looked up from germline, CDR1 is SGHVS and CDR2 is FQNEAQ. CDR3: CASRPGTGVLETQYF. The CDR3 bases are TGTGCCAGCAGGCCCGGCACAGGGGTTTTAGAGACCCAGTACTTC.

This clone occurred a few times. The chain combines TRBV27 with TRBJ2-5, with no clear D. Germline V gene sequence: CDR1 MNHEY, CDR2 SMNVEV (reference sequence). Trimming took off 6 bases at V and 5 bases at J, with 22 bases between the two ends. The CDR3 runs 16 residues. Here the CDR3 DNA reads TGTGCCAGCAGCCGCCGAGGCCTCCAGACCGGGGAGACCCAGTACTTC. This codes for CASSRRGLQTGETQYF.

The chain employs TRBV3-1 (or the pseudogene TRBV3-2) and TRBJ1-3; TRBD1 aligns across 10 bases. The CDR3 is 15 amino acids. Losses at the gene ends were 6 bases for V and 0 bases for J; bases not matched to a gene: 2. Germline lookup yields CDR1 LGHDT and CDR2 YNNKEL (reference sequence). CDR3 coding DNA: TGTGCCAGCAGGACAGGGGGCAACTCTGGAAACACCATATATTTT. Protein: CASRTGGNSGNTIYF.

This chain connects TRBV5-8 to TRBJ2-7; D might be TRBD1 (5 bases). The CDR3 has 11 residues. Germline values: CDR1 SGHTS, CDR2 YDEGEE. V was shortened by 3 bases and J by 13 bases, with 14 bases between the two germline ends. CDR3 in amino acids: CASSSPEDIYF. As DNA, the CDR3 is TGTGCCAGCAGCTCCCCCGAGGACATCTACTTC.

This clone was counted once. V usage is TRBV4-1 and J usage is TRBJ1-2; D not certain. The CDR3 is made up of 15 amino acids. Trimming removed 0 bases at V and 6 bases at J, with 14 bases between. Germline V gives CDR1 MGHRA, CDR2 YSYEKL. CDR3 DNA sequence: TGCGCCAGCAGCCAAGATCATCGCCCCCCGGATGGCTACACCTTC. Its translation: CASSQDHRPPDGYTF.

The rearrangement joins TRBV6-5 to TRBJ1-2, with 12 bases identical to TRBD1. Per germline, CDR1 MNHEY and CDR2 SVGAGI. The CDR3 runs 14 residues. V shed 6 bases and J 7 bases; nucleotides not matched to a gene: 6. DNA of the CDR3: TGTGCCAGCAGCACACCGGGACAGGGGGCTGGCTACACCTTC. It is translated as CASSTPGQGAGYTF.

The sample holds one count of this clone. The chain has TRBV30 and TRBJ1-1; no definite D call. Germline V gives CDR1 GTSNPN, CDR2 SVGIG (reference sequence). Trimming stripped 0 bases from V and 0 bases from J, with 8 bases between. The CDR3 sequence is 14 residues long. The CDR3 spells CAWSVPGLNTEAFF. The CDR3 DNA follows: TGTGCCTGGAGTGTACCAGGATTGAACACTGAAGCTTTCTTT.

This sequence joins TRBV11-1 and TRBJ1-1, with D uncertain. This CDR3 region has 15 residues. The ends were cut back, 1 base at V and 1 base at J, with 10 bases in the middle. Per the germline V gene, CDR1 is SGHAT and CDR2 is FQDESV (reference sequence). This CDR3 is CASSLEWRPNTEAFF. CDR3 DNA: TGTGCCAGCAGCTTAGAATGGCGGCCGAACACTGAAGCTTTCTTT.

The chain couples TRBV5-6 to TRBJ1-2; D remains unclear. Trimming removed 4 bases from V and 3 bases from J, with 16 bases in between. Looked up from germline, CDR1 is SGHDT and CDR2 is YYEEEE. The CDR3 extends over 15 amino acids. This CDR3 is CASSGTGSWDYGYTF. The CDR3 DNA reads as TGTGCCAGCAGCGGCACGGGGTCTTGGGACTATGGCTACACCTTC.

V and J are TRBV5-1 and TRBJ2-1; 10 bases line up with TRBD2. The germline V gene has CDR1 SGHRS and CDR2 YFSETQ. The ends lost 3 bases at V and 8 bases at J; junction bases unmatched: 11. The CDR3 sequence is 16 residues long. This chain's CDR3 is CASSWRAGGPADEQFF. CDR3 DNA: TGCGCCAGCAGCTGGAGAGCGGGGGGGCCCGCCGATGAGCAGTTCTTC. Together with reference TRBV5-1 and TRBJ2-1, the CDR3 gives the full variable domain: KAGVTQTPRYLIKTRGQQVTLSCSPISGHRSVSWYQQTPGQGLQFLFEYFSETQRNKGNFPGRFSGRQFSNSRSEMNVSTLELGDSALYLCASSWRAGGPADEQFFGPGTRLTVL.

This clone was observed a handful of times. The chain employs TRBV18 and TRBJ1-5; no reliable D call. Germline V lookup: CDR1 KGHSH, CDR2 LQKENI. Trimming took 6 bases from V and 1 from J, leaving 7 bases between them. The CDR3 spans 13 residues. Written as DNA, the CDR3 is TGTGCCAGCTCCCGACAAAGCAATCAGCCCCAGCATTTT. It translates to CASSRQSNQPQHF.

The chain employs TRBV28 and TRBJ1-2, with D possibly TRBD1 on 6 matching bases. CDR3 length: 12 amino acids. Looked up from germline, CDR1 is MDHEN and CDR2 is SYDVKM. Trimming stripped 7 bases from V and 8 bases from J, with 14 bases between. The CDR3 bases are TGTGCCAGCACGGCGGGGGCTAGCGGCTACACCTTC. Its translation is CASTAGASGYTF.

This chain uses TRBV27 with TRBJ2-1; the D is unclear. This CDR3 comprises 12 residues. Germline V gene sequence: CDR1 MNHEY, CDR2 SMNVEV (reference sequence). The V end was cut by 4 bases, the J end by 10 bases, with 11 bases between. The CDR3 nucleotides read TGTGCCAGCAGTTCAAGACTTGAGGAGCAGTTCTTC. It specifies CASSSRLEEQFF.

The chain has TRBV7-6 and TRBJ1-6; 8 bases are shared with TRBD1. Per germline, CDR1 SGHVS and CDR2 FNYEAQ. Trimming took 4 bases from V and 8 from J; bases not matched to a gene: 7. The CDR3 is 15 amino acids. The CDR3 here is CASSSPGTGDSPLHF. CDR3 sequence (DNA): TGTGCCAGCAGCTCCCCCGGGACAGGCGATTCACCCCTCCACTTT.

This chain joins TRBV30 and TRBJ2-1; D is perhaps TRBD2 (6 bases). This CDR3 is 11 amino acids long. Germline values: CDR1 GTSNPN, CDR2 SVGIG (reference sequence). V was clipped by 8 bases and J by 4 bases, with 9 bases between them. The CDR3 protein is CAVGLYNEQFF. Written as DNA, the CDR3 is TGTGCCGTGGGACTTTACAATGAGCAGTTCTTC.

The rearrangement links TRBV14 to TRBJ1-1; 8 bases match TRBD1. CDR3 length equals 15 residues. Germline CDR1 is SGHDN and CDR2 is FVKESK. V lost 3 bases and J lost 0; bases outside the gene matches: 3. CDR3 DNA sequence: TGTGCCAGCAGCCAGCAGGGGGCCTTGAACACTGAAGCTTTCTTT. Its translation: CASSQQGALNTEAFF.

J is TRBJ2-1 and V is TRBV30, with D uncertain. Looked up from germline, CDR1 is GTSNPN and CDR2 is SVGIG (reference sequence). This CDR3 has 11 residues. V was shortened by 0 bases and J by 10 bases, with 7 bases between the two germline ends. The CDR3 sequence: CAWSVELEQFF. Here the CDR3 DNA reads TGTGCCTGGAGTGTAGAACTAGAGCAGTTCTTC.